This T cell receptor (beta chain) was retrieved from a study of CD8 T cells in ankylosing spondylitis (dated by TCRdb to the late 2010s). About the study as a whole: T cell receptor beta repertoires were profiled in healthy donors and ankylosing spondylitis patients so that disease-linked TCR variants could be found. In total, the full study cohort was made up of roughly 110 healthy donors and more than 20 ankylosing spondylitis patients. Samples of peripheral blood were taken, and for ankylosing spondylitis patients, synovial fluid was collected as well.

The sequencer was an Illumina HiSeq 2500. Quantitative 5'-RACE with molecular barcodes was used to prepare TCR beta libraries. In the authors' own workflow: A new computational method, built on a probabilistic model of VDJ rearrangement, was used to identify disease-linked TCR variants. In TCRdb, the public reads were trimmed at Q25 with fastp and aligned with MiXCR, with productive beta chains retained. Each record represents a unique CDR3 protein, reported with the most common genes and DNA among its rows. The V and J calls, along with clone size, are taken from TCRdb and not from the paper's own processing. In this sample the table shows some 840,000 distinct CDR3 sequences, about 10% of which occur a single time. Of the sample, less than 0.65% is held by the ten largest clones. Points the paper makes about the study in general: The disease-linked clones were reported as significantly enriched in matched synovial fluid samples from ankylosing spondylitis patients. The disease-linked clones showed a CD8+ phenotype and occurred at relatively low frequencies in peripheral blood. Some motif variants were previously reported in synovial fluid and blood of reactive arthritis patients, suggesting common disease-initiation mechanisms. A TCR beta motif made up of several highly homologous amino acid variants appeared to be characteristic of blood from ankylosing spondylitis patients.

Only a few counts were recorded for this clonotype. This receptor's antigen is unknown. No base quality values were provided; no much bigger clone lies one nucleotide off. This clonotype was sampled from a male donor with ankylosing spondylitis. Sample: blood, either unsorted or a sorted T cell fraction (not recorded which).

CDR3 loop: CASSETTSGANVLTF. DNA sequence: TGCGCCAGCAGCGAGACAACCTCTGGGGCCAACGTCCTGACTTTC. The V and J segments used are TRBV5-1 and TRBJ2-6, with the D segment identity uncertain. CDR1 SGHRS and CDR2 YFSETQ are derived from the germline V gene. The trim is 4 bases for V and 0 bases for J, with a gap of 8 bases between the germline ends. Spanning cysteine to phenylalanine, the CDR3 consists of 15 amino acids. The entry retains the CDR3 DNA only, 45 bases that are in frame from base 1.